These T cell receptor beta chains were read from a single sample in a study of CD8 T cells in Susac syndrome. TCRdb reprocessed the immunoSEQ multiplex PCR reads with MiXCR, giving one entry per CDR3 protein. This sample has 150,000 to 200,000 distinct CDR3 sequences; nearly 95% occur once, and the top ten carry about 0.087%. The sample consisted of CD4+ T cells from PBMCs. Receptor source: a human donor with multiple sclerosis. Both conserved end residues are part of each CDR3. A D gene is named only where the DNA matches it firmly. Clone size, where shown, is once, few, many, or a class for clones that have expanded.

size | J | D | length | V | CDR3 | DNA
. | TRBJ2-7 | TRBD1 | 18 | TRBV18 | CASGLLDRGPTTTYEQYF | TGTGCCAGCGGCCTTTTGGACAGGGGCCCAACAACAACCTACGAGCAGTACTTC
. | TRBJ2-7 | . | 13 | TRBV15 | CATSRDVGYEQYF | TGTGCCACCAGCAGAGATGTAGGCTACGAGCAGTACTTC
. | TRBJ2-5 | TRBD1 | 14 | TRBV4-1 | CASSQGQGVETQYF | TGCGCCAGCAGCCAAGGACAGGGAGTGGAGACCCAGTACTTC
. | TRBJ2-2 | . | 16 | TRBV24-1 | CATRGARRESTGELFF | TGTGCCACCAGAGGGGCTAGAAGGGAGTCGACCGGGGAGCTGTTTTTT
. | TRBJ2-1 | TRBD1 | 15 | TRBV27 | CASSPGQAGYNEQFF | TGTGCCAGCAGTCCGGGACAGGCAGGCTACAATGAGCAGTTCTTC
. | TRBJ1-2 | . | 14 | TRBV28 | CASSPGPFNYGYTF | TGTGCCAGCAGTCCGGGACCGTTTAACTATGGCTACACCTTC
once | TRBJ2-2 | . | 13 | TRBV27 | CATKGQGTGELFF | TGTGCCACTAAGGGTCAGGGTACCGGGGAGCTGTTTTTT
. | TRBJ1-3 | . | 15 | TRBV5-1 | CASSLVQGAGNTIYF | TGCGCCAGCAGCTTGGTGCAGGGAGCAGGAAACACCATATATTTT
. | TRBJ1-6 | . | 13 | TRBV2 | CASTGAENSPLHF | TGTGCCTCAACGGGGGCCGAGAATTCACCCCTCCACTTT
. | TRBJ1-1 | TRBD1 | 17 | TRBV27 | CASSPSGTGLILAEAFF | TGTGCCAGCAGTCCCTCGGGGACAGGGCTTATTTTGGCTGAAGCTTTCTTT
. | TRBJ1-1 | TRBD1 | 11 | TRBV3-1 | CASRGTAEAFF | TGTGCCAGCAGGGGGACAGCTGAAGCTTTCTTT
. | TRBJ2-3 | TRBD2 | 15 | TRBV30 | CAWSVRSGGTDTQYF | TGTGCCTGGAGTGTACGCAGCGGGGGAACAGATACGCAGTATTTT
. | TRBJ2-3 | TRBD2 | 14 | TRBV6-4 | CASSERGGFDTQYF | TGTGCCAGCAGTGAGCGGGGGGGTTTTGATACGCAGTATTTT
few | TRBJ2-3 | . | 11 | TRBV12-3/TRBV12-4 | CASSRTDTQYF | TGTGCCAGCAGTCGCACAGATACGCAGTATTTT
. | TRBJ2-7 | . | 16 | TRBV7-2 | CASSLRRQGYPYEQYF | TGTGCCAGCAGCTTAAGGCGGCAGGGGTACCCCTACGAGCAGTACTTC
. | TRBJ1-1 | . | 14 | TRBV5-4 | CASSSHKGVTEAFF | TGTGCCAGCAGCTCCCATAAAGGTGTCACTGAAGCTTTCTTT
. | TRBJ1-4 | . | 12 | TRBV20-1 | CSARDLSEKLFF | TGCAGTGCTAGGGATTTGAGTGAAAAACTGTTTTTT
. | TRBJ1-6 | . | 12 | TRBV23-1 | CASSPGMSPLHF | TGCGCCAGCAGTCCCGGGATGTCACCCCTCCACTTT
once | TRBJ2-1 | . | 17 | TRBV11-2 | CASSSRLVGEVYNEQFF | TGTGCCAGCAGCTCACGGTTGGTGGGGGAGGTTTACAATGAGCAGTTCTTC
once | TRBJ2-7 | . | 15 | TRBV3-1 | CASSLFSAGTYEQYF | TGTGCCAGCAGCCTTTTCTCGGCCGGGACCTACGAGCAGTACTTC
. | TRBJ2-7 | TRBD1 | 15 | TRBV20-1 | CSAPVDRGWPYEQYF | TGCAGTGCTCCAGTCGACAGGGGATGGCCCTACGAGCAGTACTTC
. | TRBJ2-1 | . | 13 | TRBV2 | CASTLQGGNEQFF | TGTGCCAGCACACTTCAAGGGGGGAATGAGCAGTTCTTC